These 32 T cell receptor beta chains came from one sample sequenced in a study of blood T cell repertoires in COVID-19. TCRdb keeps only in-frame clones here, not all; method: immunoSEQ multiplex PCR. The sample contains 180,000 or so clones, approximately 80% of which appear only once. The sequencing input was PBMCs or T cells enriched from blood (not recorded which). The origin of the receptors is a man aged 55 to 69 who had been exposed to COVID-19.

The genes are TRBV11-3 and TRBJ2-4; D may be TRBD2 (5 bases). The length of the CDR3 is 12 residues. Trimming removed 3 bases at V and 9 bases at J, with 9 bases between. Germline V CDR1 and CDR2: SGHNT, YENEEA. CDR3 DNA sequence: TGTGCCAGCAGCTTCGAGGGAGCCATTCAGTACTTC. Amino acid sequence: CASSFEGAIQYF.

The chain has TRBV3-1 (or the pseudogene TRBV3-2) and TRBJ2-1; TRBD2 matches at 9 bases. The CDR3 is 16 residues long. Germline loops: CDR1 LGHDT, CDR2 YNNKEL (reference sequence). Germline trimming cut 4 bases from V and 3 bases from J; bases unmatched to any gene: 7. CDR3 in DNA: TGTGCCAGCAGCCCCTTTGCTAGCGGGATCTACAATGAGCAGTTCTTC. It translates to CASSPFASGIYNEQFF.

The rearrangement uses TRBV14 and TRBJ2-1; D is unresolved. Germline V gene data show CDR1 as SGHDN and CDR2 as FVKESK. V gave up 0 bases and J gave up 12 bases, with 12 bases separating them. The CDR3 has 13 amino acids. The CDR3 DNA sequence: TGTGCCAGCAGCCAAGAGAACCTGGGCAGGCAGTTCTTC. As protein: CASSQENLGRQFF. Full variable domain (missing parts from reference TRBV14 and TRBJ2-1): EAGVTQFPSHSVIEKGQTVTLRCDPISGHDNLYWYRRVMGKEIKFLLHFVKESKQDESGMPNNRFLAERTGGTYSTLKVQPAELEDSGVYFCASSQENLGRQFFGPGTRLTVL.

The J gene is TRBJ2-2, the V gene TRBV4-1; D gene ambiguous. The length of the CDR3 is 15 residues. V was clipped by 0 bases and J by 2 bases, with 7 bases between them. Germline V gene data show CDR1 as MGHRA and CDR2 as YSYEKL. CDR3 residues: CASSQDRGNTGELFF. CDR3 bases: TGCGCCAGCAGCCAAGATCGTGGCAACACCGGGGAGCTGTTTTTT.

V usage is TRBV24-1 and J usage is TRBJ1-1; 9 bases fit TRBD1. The V segment lost 10 bases and the J segment 5 bases; nucleotides outside the gene matches: 13. Germline V gene data show CDR1 as KGHDR and CDR2 as SFDVKD. The CDR3 consists of 15 residues. DNA of the CDR3: TGTGCCACGACGGTTGGGGACAGGGTATGTACTGAAGCTTTCTTT. As protein: CATTVGDRVCTEAFF.

The DNA for the CDR3 is TGTGCCAGCAGCAATCATAACACTGAAGCTTTCTTT. It is translated as CASSNHNTEAFF. The rearrangement links TRBV11-3 to TRBJ1-1; D gene uncertain. Per germline, CDR1 SGHNT and CDR2 YENEEA. The length of the CDR3 is 12 residues. V dropped 5 bases and J dropped 2 bases, with 6 bases sitting between them.

This sequence joins TRBV3-1 (or the pseudogene TRBV3-2) and TRBJ1-3, with a tentative D call TRBD1 (6 bases). The V end was cut by 1 base, the J end by 0 bases, with 7 bases between. Per germline, CDR1 LGHDT and CDR2 YNNKEL (reference sequence). The CDR3 length is 15 residues. CDR3 in amino acids: CASSQGTDSGNTIYF. The CDR3 coding sequence is TGTGCCAGCAGCCAAGGGACAGACTCTGGAAACACCATATATTTT.

The J gene is TRBJ2-1, the V gene TRBV11-3; a weak D match, TRBD2 (6 bases). CDR1 and CDR2 (germline): SGHNT, YENEEA. CDR3 length: 16 residues. V gave up 5 bases and J gave up 4 bases, with 18 bases separating them. CDR3 coding DNA: TGTGCCAGCAGCCCCGGGGGAGCGGGTACTTACAATGAGCAGTTCTTC. It codes for CASSPGGAGTYNEQFF.

The V call is TRBV3-1 (or the pseudogene TRBV3-2), the J call TRBJ2-1; D unresolved. Germline V gene sequence: CDR1 LGHDT, CDR2 YNNKEL (reference sequence). V dropped 4 bases and J dropped 2 bases, with 3 bases sitting between them. The CDR3 loop spans 12 amino acids. The CDR3 sequence is CASSLTYNEQFF. The CDR3 DNA follows: TGTGCCAGCAGCCTAACCTACAATGAGCAGTTCTTC.

The chain links TRBV6-5 to TRBJ1-5, with TRBD1 matching over 9 bases. CDR3 length: 15 amino acids. CDR1 and CDR2 from the germline V gene are MNHEY and SVGAGI. The junction had 10 bases not matched to a gene; V was cut back by 6 bases and J by 7 bases. CDR3: CASRSTGGPDQPQHF. The CDR3 DNA reads TGTGCCAGCAGGAGCACAGGGGGCCCGGACCAGCCCCAGCATTTT.

This clone was found once. The V gene is TRBV9, the J gene TRBJ2-7; D is unclear. The CDR3 loop spans 15 amino acids. Per germline, CDR1 SGDLS and CDR2 YYNGEE. The V and J ends lost 3 bases and 0 bases respectively, with 13 bases between them. The CDR3 reads CASSETPGRSYEQYF. Here the CDR3 DNA reads TGTGCCAGCAGCGAGACCCCGGGTCGCTCCTACGAGCAGTACTTC.

The V call is TRBV9, the J call TRBJ1-1, with D possibly matching TRBD1 (5 bases). Trimming left V 4 bases short and J 3 bases short, with 16 bases between. Germline lookup yields CDR1 SGDLS and CDR2 YYNGEE. CDR3 size: 15 residues. CDR3 DNA sequence: TGTGCCAGCAGCTCCCCAGGGCAGGGTCACACTGAAGCTTTCTTT. This gives the protein CASSSPGQGHTEAFF.

The chain links TRBV18 to TRBJ2-1; D gene unclear. The CDR3 contains 12 residues. From germline, CDR1 is KGHSH and CDR2 LQKENI. V lost 2 bases and J 6 bases, leaving 5 bases between the germline ends. The CDR3 DNA is TGTGCCAGCTCACCAGCGAGCAATGAGCAGTTCTTC. It translates to CASSPASNEQFF.

The chain couples TRBV29-1 to TRBJ2-1; TRBD2 aligns across 7 bases. The CDR3 is 17 residues long. Trimming removed 3 bases from V and 1 base from J; junction bases left unmatched: 12. Germline values: CDR1 SQVTM, CDR2 ANQGSEA. This chain's CDR3 is CSVDPPRAGVSYNEQFF. CDR3 DNA sequence: TGCAGCGTTGACCCCCCCAGGGCGGGAGTTTCCTACAATGAGCAGTTCTTC.

The rearrangement links TRBV6-6 to TRBJ1-5, with D perhaps TRBD1 (6 bases). The CDR3 runs 14 residues. Per the germline V gene, CDR1 is MNHNY and CDR2 is SVGAGI (reference sequence). With 2 bases removed from V and 6 bases from J, the gap between germline ends came to 11 bases. DNA for the CDR3: TGTGCCAGCAGTTACCCACAGGGTTTTCAGCCCCAGCATTTT. Its translation: CASSYPQGFQPQHF.

The rearrangement links TRBV5-1 to TRBJ1-1, with D maybe TRBD1 (5 bases). CDR3 length: 16 amino acids. Trimming removed 0 bases at V and 4 bases at J, with 16 bases between. Looked up from germline, CDR1 is SGHRS and CDR2 is YFSETQ. CDR3 sequence reads: CASSLAETGVGTEAFF. CDR3 sequence (DNA): TGCGCCAGCAGCTTGGCGGAAACGGGGGTAGGCACTGAAGCTTTCTTT.

This chain uses TRBV19 with TRBJ1-4, with TRBD1 as a possible D gene (6 bases). This CDR3 is built from 16 residues. V lost 6 bases and J lost 1, with 15 bases in between. Germline V gene sequence: CDR1 LNHDA, CDR2 SQIVND (reference sequence). The CDR3 DNA is TGTGCCAGTAGCGGGGCCAGACAGGAAACTAATGAAAAACTGTTTTTT. Translation: CASSGARQETNEKLFF.

This chain connects TRBV2 to TRBJ1-2; D uncertain. This CDR3 is built from 15 residues. The V gene's germline CDR1 is SNHLY and CDR2 FYNNEI. Between the trimmed V and J ends, which lost 9 bases and 3 bases, there was a span of 20 bases. The CDR3 region has the DNA TGTGCCAGTCGTAGTCCCCCCGCTGGAGACTATGGCTACACCTTC. It encodes CASRSPPAGDYGYTF. Full variable domain (rest looked up from reference TRBV2 and TRBJ1-2): EPEVTQTPSHQVTQMGQEVILRCVPISNHLYFYWYRQILGQKVEFLVSFYNNEISEKSEIFDDQFSVERPDGSNFTLKIRSTKLEDSAMYFCASRSPPAGDYGYTFGSGTRLTVV.

This clone was observed once. This chain connects TRBV30 to TRBJ2-3, with a tentative D call TRBD1 (6 bases). Germline CDR1 and CDR2: GTSNPN and SVGIG (reference sequence). V was trimmed by 5 bases and J by 6 bases, leaving 12 bases between them. The CDR3 covers 12 residues. The CDR3 protein is CAWGTSSDTQYF. The DNA of the CDR3 is TGTGCCTGGGGGACAAGTAGTGATACGCAGTATTTT.

The chain employs TRBV7-6 and TRBJ1-2; TRBD1 is a possible D gene (6 bases). The germline V and J ends were trimmed by 5 bases and 8 bases, with 15 bases remaining between them. Germline V CDR1 and CDR2: SGHVS, FNYEAQ. The CDR3 loop spans 13 amino acids. The CDR3 spells CASSPAGGQGYTF. The CDR3 DNA follows: TGTGCCAGCAGCCCAGCGGGGGGGCAAGGCTACACCTTC.

As for this clone: This specimen includes other DNA sequences encoding the same CDR3. V gene TRBV19 combines with J gene TRBJ2-1; 12 nucleotides line up with TRBD2. Trimming removed 5 bases from V and 15 bases from J; junction bases left unmatched: 8. Germline-derived CDR1 and CDR2 are LNHDA and SQIVND (reference sequence). This CDR3 has 13 residues. The CDR3 is CASSPTSGRSPFF. DNA of the CDR3: TGTGCCAGTAGTCCAACTAGCGGGAGGTCTCCGTTCTTC.

This clone was counted only a few times. The chain combines TRBV5-6 with TRBJ2-7; 8 positions agree with TRBD1. This CDR3 is 16 amino acids long. V lost 0 bases and J lost 2; bases outside the gene matches: 7. CDR1 and CDR2 from the germline V gene are SGHDT and YYEEEE. CDR3 coding DNA: TGTGCCAGCAGCTTGGCCGGGGGACAGGTAGCCTACGAGCAGTACTTC. It translates to CASSLAGGQVAYEQYF.

The rearrangement links TRBV29-1 to TRBJ2-2, with unresolved D. The ends were cut back, 4 bases at V and 8 bases at J, with 8 bases in the middle. Germline V lookup: CDR1 SQVTM, CDR2 ANQGSEA. The CDR3 has 11 amino acids. CDR3 residues: CSVGGAGELFF. CDR3 DNA sequence: TGCAGCGTTGGTGGAGCGGGGGAGCTGTTTTTT.

The table lists this clone with a few counts. The chain recombines TRBV28 with TRBJ1-2; a weak D match, TRBD1 (6 bases). The germline CDR1 and CDR2 sequences are MDHEN and SYDVKM. The CDR3 runs to 13 residues. Trimming took 4 bases from V and 4 from J, leaving 10 bases between them. The CDR3 bases are TGTGCCAGCAGTTCAACGGACAGCTATGGCTACACCTTC. It specifies CASSSTDSYGYTF.

The V call is TRBV11-2, the J call TRBJ2-5; 14 nucleotides match TRBD2. Germline CDR1 reads SGHAT; CDR2 reads FQNNGV. Germline trimming cut 4 bases from V and 10 bases from J; bases unmatched to any gene: 8. This CDR3 spans 15 amino acids. The CDR3 reads CASSSGTSGSRGQYF. DNA for the CDR3: TGTGCCAGCAGCTCAGGGACTAGCGGGAGTAGGGGCCAGTACTTC.

The chain employs TRBV28 and TRBJ2-7; 11 bases match TRBD2. CDR1 is MDHEN, CDR2 SYDVKM, per germline. This CDR3 contains 14 residues. The trim removed 10 bases at V and 2 bases at J, leaving 7 bases unmatched. CDR3 in amino acids: CATKGLADAYEQYF. CDR3 coding DNA: TGTGCCACCAAGGGACTAGCGGATGCCTACGAGCAGTACTTC.

This chain joins TRBV29-1 and TRBJ2-7; 9 nucleotides align to TRBD1. This CDR3 comprises 14 residues. The V gene end was trimmed by 4 bases and the J gene end by 2 bases; junction bases not matched to a gene: 6. Germline lookup yields CDR1 SQVTM and CDR2 ANQGSEA. CDR3 residues: CSVAGTGRTYEQYF. As DNA, the CDR3 is TGCAGCGTTGCCGGGACAGGGAGAACCTACGAGCAGTACTTC.

The chain couples TRBV21-1 to TRBJ1-5; TRBD1 is taken as the D call from the table, unchecked against the DNA. TRBV21-1 is termed a pseudogene. The CDR3 is made up of 18 amino acids. The CDR3 nucleotides are TGTGCCAGCAGCATACCCTTAGGCCGACAGGGAACAAATCAGCCCCAGCATTTT. Translating it yields CASSIPLGRQGTNQPQHF.

This clone has ten or more counts. The rearrangement joins TRBV20-1 to TRBJ2-1; D not certain. Looked up from germline, CDR1 is DFQATT and CDR2 is SNEGSKA (reference sequence). Trimming shortened V by 4 bases and J by 4 bases, and 5 bases separated the two germline ends. CDR3 length equals 11 residues. CDR3 loop: CSATEYNEQFF. The CDR3 DNA sequence: TGCAGTGCTACGGAGTACAATGAGCAGTTCTTC.

The chain employs TRBV28 and TRBJ2-7; 7 bases line up with TRBD2. Germline V gene sequence: CDR1 MDHEN, CDR2 SYDVKM. CDR3 length equals 17 residues. The V and J ends lost 3 bases and 4 bases, in that order; junction bases with no gene match: 15. This CDR3 is CASSLDVGGGPPYEQYF. For the CDR3, the DNA is TGTGCCAGCAGTTTGGATGTTGGGGGAGGGCCCCCTTACGAGCAGTACTTC.

A single count supports this clone. The J gene is TRBJ1-1, the V gene TRBV9; weak D call: TRBD1 (6 bases). Germline V CDR1 and CDR2: SGDLS, YYNGEE. CDR3 size: 20 residues. The V end lost 3 bases, the J end lost 0 bases, and 27 bases lay between the germline ends. Here the CDR3 reads CASSAPGFGGGGVMNTEAFF. The CDR3 DNA reads as TGTGCCAGCAGCGCACCCGGTTTCGGGGGCGGGGGAGTAATGAACACTGAAGCTTTCTTT.

The V gene is TRBV7-3, the J gene TRBJ2-3; 12 bases match TRBD2. The J segment lost 0 bases and the V segment lost 4 bases, leaving 2 bases of the junction unmatched. The CDR3 covers 16 residues. CDR1 and CDR2 (germline): SGHTA, FQGTGA. The CDR3 loop is CASSSGTSGSTDTQYF. DNA for the CDR3: TGTGCCAGCAGCTCAGGGACTAGCGGGAGCACAGATACGCAGTATTTT.